This TCR beta chain was sequenced for a study of PD-1 blockade in classical Hodgkin lymphoma. Clones were sequenced by immunoSEQ multiplex PCR, and TCRdb holds only the in-frame ones, with some missing. The table lists around 50,000 clones, approximately 72% of them singletons, with about 12% in the top ten. The time point: cycle 4 day 1 (C4D1), after six to seven weeks of nivolumab. Each of the patients experienced relapse following autologous stem cell transplantation, and their brentuximab vedotin exposure differed. The material was peripheral blood mononuclear cells (PBMCs), obtained before the fourth cycle of nivolumab. This TCR was recovered from a human donor with classical Hodgkin lymphoma.

The CDR3 loop reads CASSSWTGNEQFF. The CDR3 nucleotides read TGTGCCAGCTCATCCTGGACTGGGAATGAGCAGTTCTTC. This chain links TRBV18 with TRBJ2-1; perhaps TRBD2 as D (5 bases). CDR3 length equals 13 residues. The V gene lost 5 bases and the J gene lost 7 bases, with 12 bases spanning the gap. Germline V gene lookup returns CDR1 KGHSH and CDR2 LQKENI.